These T cell receptor beta chains were read from a single sample in a study of Graves' ophthalmopathy and Graves' hyperthyroidism. TCRdb reprocessed the multiplex PCR reads via MiXCR and lists one record per CDR3 protein. The sample has hundreds of thousands of distinct CDR3 sequences, about a fifth seen once. The sequencing sample was made of peripheral blood. The receptors shown here come from a woman aged 18 to 35 with stable Graves' hyperthyroidism. Some clones in this sample may be carry-over from other donors' samples. The CDR3 runs from the conserved cysteine through the conserved F or W. D genes are given only for firm matches. Size is omitted from some rows. Given values are once, few, many or a class for expanded clones.

J	V	D	size	DNA	CDR3
TRBJ2-7	TRBV5-1	NA	many	TGCGCCAGCAGCTTGGGTACGGGACAACCCTACGAGCAGTACTTC	CASSLGTGQPYEQYF
TRBJ1-2	TRBV14	NA	few	TGTGCCAGCAGCCAAGTCGGCCGGGTTAACTATGGCTACACCTTC	CASSQVGRVNYGYTF
TRBJ1-5	TRBV20-1	NA	many	TGCAGTGCTAGACCTCCCGCCGCAGGGCCTAGGGGGCCCCAGCATTTT	CSARPPAAGPRGPQHF
TRBJ1-5	TRBV4-1	NA	few	TGCGCCAGCAGCCAAGACGACCCTAATCAGCCCCAGCATTTT	CASSQDDPNQPQHF
TRBJ2-5	TRBV9	NA	many	TGTGCCAGCAGCGTAGCATTCCAAGAGACCCAGTACTTC	CASSVAFQETQYF
TRBJ2-5	TRBV24-1	NA	many	TGTGCCACCAGTGATTCTCGGGGACGAGAAGAGACCCAGTACTTC	CATSDSRGREETQYF
TRBJ1-5	TRBV27	TRBD1	NA	TGTGCCAGTCCCTTCACGACAGGGAATCTTCAGCCCCAGCATTTT	CASPFTTGNLQPQHF
TRBJ2-7	TRBV5-6	TRBD1	NA	TGTGCCAGCAGCCTCTACGGGACAGGGAGAGACGAGCAGTACTTC	CASSLYGTGRDEQYF
TRBJ2-7	TRBV30	NA	few	TGTGCCTGGAGTCGTGCGACACTACGCTACGAGCAGTACTTC	CAWSRATLRYEQYF
TRBJ1-3	TRBV6-5	NA	many	TGTGCCAGCAGTCCCGCAGGGCTTGGAAACACCATATATTTT	CASSPAGLGNTIYF
TRBJ1-1	TRBV28	NA	many	TGTGCCAGCACTAACCCGGGCAGCTCACATGAAGCTTTCTTT	CASTNPGSSHEAFF
TRBJ1-5	TRBV12-3/TRBV12-4	TRBD1	many	TGTGCCAGCAGTGGGGGACAGCCGGCTAGTCAGCCCCAGCATTTT	CASSGGQPASQPQHF
TRBJ1-2	TRBV12-5	NA	few	TGTGCTAGTGGTTTGGGCCCCCGGGGGGCAAACTATGGCTACACCTTC	CASGLGPRGANYGYTF
TRBJ1-1	TRBV6-1	NA	NA	TGTGCCAGCAGTGACCAGGGCTGGGACACTGAAGCTTTCTTT	CASSDQGWDTEAFF
TRBJ2-2	TRBV28	NA	many	TGTGCCAGCAGTTTAGGTAGCGACGTCACCGGGGAGCTGTTTTTT	CASSLGSDVTGELFF
TRBJ1-5	TRBV20-1	TRBD1	many	TGCAGTGTTTTCGACAGGGGGAGCAATCAGCCCCAGCATTTT	CSVFDRGSNQPQHF
TRBJ1-3	TRBV30	NA	few	TGTGCCTGGAGTGTGGGATCCCCTAGAGGAAACACCATATATTTT	CAWSVGSPRGNTIYF
TRBJ2-2	TRBV6-1	NA	NA	TGTGCCAGCGGGCAGGGTGAGACCGGGGAGCTGTTTTTT	CASGQGETGELFF
TRBJ2-5	TRBV6-5	TRBD1	few	TGTGCCAGCAGTTCCAGGGGGCTGCGGGAGACCCAGTACTTC	CASSSRGLRETQYF
TRBJ1-5	TRBV12-3/TRBV12-4	NA	many	TGTGCCAGCAGTTTGAGTGAGGGGCCCCAGCATTTT	CASSLSEGPQHF
TRBJ1-1	TRBV30	NA	few	TGTGCCTGGAGTGTAGGAGGGGACACTGAAGCTTTCTTT	CAWSVGGDTEAFF
TRBJ2-5	TRBV6-1	NA	NA	TGTGCCAGCAGTGGAGTCGTCCAAGAGACCCAGTACTTC	CASSGVVQETQYF
TRBJ1-5	TRBV18	TRBD1	NA	TGTGCCAGCTCACCGGGACAGCATCAGCCCCAGCATTTT	CASSPGQHQPQHF
TRBJ2-7	TRBV6-5	TRBD2	many	TGTGCCAGCAGTTACCGGGGACTAGCGGCCCGGGACGAGCAGTACTTC	CASSYRGLAARDEQYF
TRBJ1-5	TRBV7-6	TRBD1	few	TGTGCCAGCAGCCAACAGGGGGCCAGCCAGCCCCAGCATTTT	CASSQQGASQPQHF
TRBJ1-5	TRBV20-1	NA	many	TGCAGTGCGCAACATCGGGGTCGGCCCCAGCATTTT	CSAQHRGRPQHF
TRBJ2-7	TRBV6-1	NA	many	TGTGCCAGCAGTGAAAGCGGCTCGGGGCCGGGCTACGAGCAGTACTTC	CASSESGSGPGYEQYF
TRBJ1-5	TRBV27	NA	few	TGTGCCACCCGCAAACAGGGTTCGGTATGGCAGCCCCAGCATTTT	CATRKQGSVWQPQHF
TRBJ1-2	TRBV25-1	TRBD1	NA	TGTGCCAGCAGTCCCCGGGACAGGGACTTCCATGGCTACACCTTC	CASSPRDRDFHGYTF
TRBJ2-2	TRBV10-3	TRBD1	many	TGTGCCATCAAGGGACAGGGGATCGGGGAGCTGTTTTTT	CAIKGQGIGELFF
TRBJ2-5	TRBV12-5	NA	NA	TGTGCTAGTGGTTTGGTACACGGAGGGGGCATGTCGGAGACCCAGTACTTC	CASGLVHGGGMSETQYF
TRBJ1-1	TRBV24-1	NA	many	TGTGCCACCAGTGACCAAGCTTTCTTT	CATSDQAFF
TRBJ1-5	TRBV7-9	NA	many	TGTGCCAGCAGCTTAGCGGTTGGCCCGGGCAATCAGCCCCAGCATTTT	CASSLAVGPGNQPQHF
TRBJ2-2	TRBV5-1	TRBD1	few	TGCGCCAGCAGCCTGGACAGGGTGGATTCCGGGGAGCTGTTTTTT	CASSLDRVDSGELFF
TRBJ1-3	TRBV6-5	NA	many	TGTGCCAGCAGTTACGCATCGGGGTCTGGAAACACCATATATTTT	CASSYASGSGNTIYF
TRBJ2-5	TRBV29-1	TRBD1	many	TGCAGCGCACAGGGGCTAGGGGAGACCCAGTACTTC	CSAQGLGETQYF
TRBJ1-6	TRBV7-2	NA	few	TGTGCCAGCAGCATCTACCACCTCCCAGGGGAGTCTGGTTCACCCCTCCACTTT	CASSIYHLPGESGSPLHF
TRBJ2-7	TRBV28	NA	many	TGTGCCAGCAGTCCTCGCTGGCGGGGCGAACTCTCCTACGAGCAGTACTTC	CASSPRWRGELSYEQYF
TRBJ2-7	TRBV30	NA	many	TGTGCCTGGAGTGTACCCTCGGGCCAGGGGAGAGGAGAGCAGTACTTC	CAWSVPSGQGRGEQYF
TRBJ1-5	TRBV12-3/TRBV12-4	NA	many	TGTGCCAGCAGTTTATATCCAGGGGCGAATCAGCCCCAGCATTTT	CASSLYPGANQPQHF
TRBJ1-2	TRBV2	NA	many	TGTGCCAGCAGTGAGGCCGGGAGTAGTTACTATGGCTACACCTTC	CASSEAGSSYYGYTF
TRBJ2-2	TRBV30	NA	many	TGTGCCTGGAGTCTAACCCTATGGACAGCATCCGGGGAGCTGTTTTTT	CAWSLTLWTASGELFF
TRBJ2-2	TRBV15	TRBD2	few	TGTGCCACCAGCAGAGAACTAGCGGGAGGGGACGGGGAGCTGTTTTTT	CATSRELAGGDGELFF
TRBJ1-5	TRBV6-1	NA	many	TGTGCCAGCAGTGAATCCAGCACCGTACATCAGCCCCAGCATTTT	CASSESSTVHQPQHF
TRBJ1-1	TRBV18	NA	once	TGTGCCAGCTCAGCAGATACAAGGAACACTGAAGCTTTCTTT	CASSADTRNTEAFF
TRBJ1-1	TRBV28	NA	NA	TGTGCCAGCAGTTTACCTTCCGGGGACCCATTGGCCGAAGCTTTCTTT	CASSLPSGDPLAEAFF
TRBJ1-1	TRBV28	NA	many	TGTGCCAGCAGTTTACGTGCAGGGGAGACTGAAGCTTTCTTT	CASSLRAGETEAFF
TRBJ1-3	TRBV12-3/TRBV12-4	NA	NA	TGTGCCAGCAGTTCCCCTTCTGGAAACACCATATATTTT	CASSSPSGNTIYF
TRBJ2-7	TRBV20-1	TRBD2	many	TGCAGTGCTAGTCTACTAGCGGGAGTGGGGTTGGGGGAGCAGTACTTC	CSASLLAGVGLGEQYF
TRBJ1-1	TRBV28	NA	many	TGTGCCAGCAGTTGTTGTGGCAGGGAGGGTTTCTTT	CASSCCGREGFF
TRBJ1-1	TRBV11-1	NA	NA	TGTGCCAGCAGCTCCGGATGGGGTGCTCGGCTCACTGAAGCTTTCTTT	CASSSGWGARLTEAFF
TRBJ2-5	TRBV7-9	TRBD1	few	TGTGCCAGCAGCTTAACAGGGGGTCCAGAGACCCAGTACTTC	CASSLTGGPETQYF
TRBJ1-2	TRBV12-3/TRBV12-4	NA	many	TGTGCCAGCAGTCCGGGGGGGAGAGCTACAAAATATGGCTACACCTTC	CASSPGGRATKYGYTF
TRBJ1-6	TRBV20-1	NA	many	TGCAGTGCTCCTCGGGGGACGGATTCACCCCTCCACTTT	CSAPRGTDSPLHF
TRBJ1-6	TRBV13	TRBD1	many	TGTGCCAGCAGCCCGCAACCCCGGGACAGGGGGAATTCACCCCTCCACTTT	CASSPQPRDRGNSPLHF
TRBJ1-1	TRBV20-1	NA	many	TGCAGTGCTAGATCCGGTGGACCGAACACTGAAGCTTTCTTT	CSARSGGPNTEAFF
TRBJ1-1	TRBV6-1	NA	few	TGTGCCAGCCACAGCGGCTGGAACACTGAAGCTTTCTTT	CASHSGWNTEAFF
TRBJ1-3	TRBV11-2	NA	many	TGTGCCAGCACCCCGTTTGGAAGTCCTGGAAACACCATATATTTT	CASTPFGSPGNTIYF
TRBJ2-7	TRBV10-2	TRBD1	many	TGCGCCAGCAGTTCGGACAGGGGCGCTTGGGAGCAGTACTTC	CASSSDRGAWEQYF
TRBJ2-3	TRBV12-3/TRBV12-4	NA	NA	TGTGCCAGCAGTCCTTGGGCGGGGACCGCAGATACGCAGTATTTT	CASSPWAGTADTQYF